This T cell receptor beta chain was retrieved from a study of blood T cell repertoires in COVID-19. At the level of the study: Sites across the United States, Italy and Spain contributed samples from acute and convalescent COVID-19. Nucleic acid was either cDNA or gDNA, and it came from T cells, B-cell-depleted T cells, or PBMCs.

As handled by the study authors: Researchers report that nucleated cell counts were estimated from reference gene primer amplification. Assay used: immunoSEQ multiplex PCR; TCRdb lists only in-frame clones, some missing. For V, J and clone size, that table is used; D and trimming come from the DNA. The repertoire holds under 350,000 clones, with roughly 86% as singletons. With 4 bases removed from V and 4 bases from J, the gap between germline ends came to 27 bases. This CDR3 is built from 19 residues. Looked up from germline, CDR1 is KGHDR and CDR2 is SFDVKD. Followed longitudinally, the Seattle patients had been enrolled during active infection.

The receptor was isolated from a woman aged 25 to 45 with COVID-19, enrolled during active disease. The rearrangement uses TRBV24-1 and TRBJ1-2, with D possibly matching TRBD1 (5 bases). Sequences were obtained from peripheral blood. DNA for the CDR3: TGTGCCACCAGTGACCCGAACCGGGCCGGGGGAAGCTACCCCTATGGCTACACCTTC. This gives the protein CATSDPNRAGGSYPYGYTF.